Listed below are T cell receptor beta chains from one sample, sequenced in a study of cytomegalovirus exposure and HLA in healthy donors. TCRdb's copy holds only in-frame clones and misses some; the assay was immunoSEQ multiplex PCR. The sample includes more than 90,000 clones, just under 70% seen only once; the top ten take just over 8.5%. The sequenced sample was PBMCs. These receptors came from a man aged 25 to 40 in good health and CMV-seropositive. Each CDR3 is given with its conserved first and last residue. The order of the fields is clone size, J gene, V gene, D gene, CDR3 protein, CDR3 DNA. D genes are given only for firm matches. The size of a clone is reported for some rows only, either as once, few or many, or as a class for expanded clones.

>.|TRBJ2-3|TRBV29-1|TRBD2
CSAAGGVADTQYF
TGCAGCGCCGCGGGGGGGGTGGCAGATACGCAGTATTTT
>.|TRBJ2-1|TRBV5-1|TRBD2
CASSFEAGGFSEQFF
TGCGCCAGCAGCTTCGAAGCGGGGGGGTTCAGTGAGCAGTTCTTC
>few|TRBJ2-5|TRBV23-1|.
CASSQGESAGGEETQYF
TGCGCCAGCAGTCAAGGTGAATCAGCGGGTGGGGAAGAGACCCAGTACTTC
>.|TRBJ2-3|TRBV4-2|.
CASSQGGPSSTDTQYF
TGTGCCAGCAGCCAAGGGGGCCCCTCTAGCACAGATACGCAGTATTTT
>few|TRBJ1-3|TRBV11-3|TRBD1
CASSPGQVGHSGNTIYF
TGTGCCAGCAGCCCAGGACAGGTCGGGCATTCTGGAAACACCATATATTTT
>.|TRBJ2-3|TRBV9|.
CASSVGGLLRTNTQYF
TGTGCCAGCAGCGTAGGAGGACTACTACGTACAAATACGCAGTATTTT
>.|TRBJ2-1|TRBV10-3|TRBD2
CAISPGAGMSSYNEQFF
TGTGCCATCAGCCCCGGAGCGGGAATGAGCTCCTACAATGAGCAGTTCTTC
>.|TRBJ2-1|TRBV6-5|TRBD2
CASSYSAGLAGEQFF
TGTGCCAGCAGTTACTCCGCGGGACTAGCGGGGGAGCAGTTCTTC
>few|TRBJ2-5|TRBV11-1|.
CASSLISRSEETQYF
TGTGCCAGCAGCTTAATATCCCGGAGTGAGGAGACCCAGTACTTC
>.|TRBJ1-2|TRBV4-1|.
CASSQAPASYGYTF
TGCGCCAGCAGCCAAGCGCCGGCTAGCTATGGCTACACCTTC
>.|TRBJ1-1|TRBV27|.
CASSPYGVGVEEAFF
TGTGCCAGCAGTCCTTATGGGGTAGGGGTTGAAGAAGCTTTCTTT
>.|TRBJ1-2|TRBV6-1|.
CASSPMALNYGYTF
TGTGCCAGCAGTCCCATGGCCCTGAACTATGGCTACACCTTC
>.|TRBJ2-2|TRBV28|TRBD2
CASSLETGGRGELFF
TGTGCCAGCAGTTTGGAGACGGGAGGCCGCGGGGAGCTGTTTTTT
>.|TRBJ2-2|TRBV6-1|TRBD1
CASNTGANTGELFF
TGTGCCAGCAATACAGGGGCGAACACCGGGGAGCTGTTTTTT
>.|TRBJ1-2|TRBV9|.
CASSVATGDGYTF
TGTGCCAGCAGCGTAGCTACGGGGGATGGCTACACCTTC
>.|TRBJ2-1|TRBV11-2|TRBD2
CASSLGISGSVREQFF
TGTGCCAGCAGCTTAGGGATTAGCGGGAGTGTGCGAGAGCAGTTCTTC
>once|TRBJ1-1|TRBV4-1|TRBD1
CASTGTARTEAFF
TGCGCCAGCACGGGGACAGCGAGAACTGAAGCTTTCTTT
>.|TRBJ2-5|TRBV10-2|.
CASSESLVGAQETQYF
TGCGCCAGCAGTGAGTCACTAGTGGGGGCGCAAGAGACCCAGTACTTC
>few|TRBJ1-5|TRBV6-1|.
CASTLLAGGQPQHF
TGTGCCAGCACCCTACTGGCAGGTGGTCAGCCCCAGCATTTT
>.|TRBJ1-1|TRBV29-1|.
CSVEGGRGTEAFF
TGCAGCGTTGAAGGAGGCAGAGGCACTGAAGCTTTCTTT
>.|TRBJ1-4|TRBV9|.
CASSVQTGLNEKLFF
TGTGCCAGCAGCGTTCAGACAGGCCTTAATGAAAAACTGTTTTTT
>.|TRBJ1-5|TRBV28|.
CASSLGARQPQHF
TGTGCCAGCAGTTTAGGGGCGAGGCAGCCCCAGCATTTT
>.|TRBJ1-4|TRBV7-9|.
CASSLERGTLNEKLFF
TGTGCCAGCAGCTTAGAAAGAGGGACATTAAATGAAAAACTGTTTTTT
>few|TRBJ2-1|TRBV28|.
CASSLEGHEQFF
TGTGCCAGCAGTTTGGAGGGGCATGAGCAGTTCTTC
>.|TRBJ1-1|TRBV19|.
CASSVDRLMNTEAFF
TGTGCCAGTAGTGTGGACAGACTCATGAACACTGAAGCTTTCTTT
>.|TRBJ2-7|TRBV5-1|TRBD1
CASRTGGQAHYEQYF
TGCGCCAGCAGGACCGGGGGACAGGCACACTACGAGCAGTACTTC
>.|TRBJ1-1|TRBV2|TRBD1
CASIRQGATEAFF
TGTGCCAGCATACGACAGGGGGCTACTGAAGCTTTCTTT
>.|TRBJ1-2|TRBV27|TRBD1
CASSLGTGGHGYTF
TGTGCCAGCAGTTTAGGGACAGGGGGTCATGGCTACACCTTC
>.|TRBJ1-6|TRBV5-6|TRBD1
CASSHRDSSYNSPLHF
TGTGCCAGCAGCCACCGGGACAGCTCCTATAATTCACCCCTCCACTTT
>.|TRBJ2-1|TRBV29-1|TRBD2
CSVTGLAGGGWNEQFF
TGCAGCGTCACGGGACTAGCGGGAGGAGGGTGGAATGAGCAGTTCTTC
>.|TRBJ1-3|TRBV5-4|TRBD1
CASSLEWDRGPGNTIYF
TGTGCCAGCAGCTTGGAGTGGGACAGGGGGCCAGGAAACACCATATATTTT
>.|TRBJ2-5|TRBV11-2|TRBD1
CASSSTGGAGRQETQYF
TGTGCCAGCAGCTCGACAGGGGGCGCAGGAAGACAAGAGACCCAGTACTTC
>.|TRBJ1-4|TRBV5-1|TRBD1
CASSPEGTGYEKLFF
TGCGCCAGCAGCCCGGAGGGGACAGGGTATGAAAAACTGTTTTTT
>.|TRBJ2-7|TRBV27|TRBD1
CASSTPGQGAYEQYF
TGTGCCAGCAGTACCCCGGGACAGGGGGCCTACGAGCAGTACTTC
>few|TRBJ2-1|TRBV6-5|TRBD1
CASSYRQGARNEQFF
TGTGCCAGCAGTTATAGGCAGGGGGCAAGGAATGAGCAGTTCTTC
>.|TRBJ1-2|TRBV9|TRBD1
CASTREGANYGYTF
TGTGCCAGTACTCGCGAGGGGGCCAACTATGGCTACACCTTC